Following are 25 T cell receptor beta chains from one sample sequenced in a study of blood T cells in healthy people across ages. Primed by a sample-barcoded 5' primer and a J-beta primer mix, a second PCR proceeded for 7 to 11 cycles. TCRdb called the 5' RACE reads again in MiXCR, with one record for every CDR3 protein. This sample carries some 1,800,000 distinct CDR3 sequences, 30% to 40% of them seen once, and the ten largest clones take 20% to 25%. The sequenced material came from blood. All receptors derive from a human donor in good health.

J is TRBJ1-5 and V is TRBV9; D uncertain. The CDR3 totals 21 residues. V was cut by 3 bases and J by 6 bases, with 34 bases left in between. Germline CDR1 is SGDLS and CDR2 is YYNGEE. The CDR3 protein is CASSDPGGHTDHPTYAQPQHF. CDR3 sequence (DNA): TGTGCCAGCAGCGACCCGGGAGGTCACACGGACCATCCTACCTACGCTCAGCCCCAGCATTTT.

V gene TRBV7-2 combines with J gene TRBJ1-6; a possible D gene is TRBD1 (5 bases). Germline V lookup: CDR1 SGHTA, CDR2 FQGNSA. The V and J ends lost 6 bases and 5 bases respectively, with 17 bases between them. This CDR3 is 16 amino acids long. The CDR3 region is CASSLRARTNNSPLHF. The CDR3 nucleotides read TGTGCCAGCAGTCTCCGGGCCAGGACAAATAATTCACCCCTCCACTTT.

Written as DNA, the CDR3 is TGTGCCAGCAGCTTGTTATTAGCGGGGCCCCCAGGGGAGCAGTTCTTC. It codes for CASSLLLAGPPGEQFF. The V and J genes are TRBV5-6 and TRBJ2-1; 8 nucleotides align to TRBD2. The CDR3 spans 16 residues. CDR1 and CDR2 from the germline V gene are SGHDT and YYEEEE. Trimming removed 1 base from V and 10 bases from J; junction bases left unmatched: 13.

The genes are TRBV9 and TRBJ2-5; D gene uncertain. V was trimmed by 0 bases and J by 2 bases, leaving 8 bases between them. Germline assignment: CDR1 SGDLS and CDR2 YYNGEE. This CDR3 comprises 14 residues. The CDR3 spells CASSVDPRQETQYF. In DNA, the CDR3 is TGTGCCAGCAGCGTAGATCCACGGCAAGAGACCCAGTACTTC. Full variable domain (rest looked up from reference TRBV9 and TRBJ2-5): DSGVTQTPKHLITATGQRVTLRCSPRSGDLSVYWYQQSLDQGLQFLIQYYNGEERAKGNILERFSAQQFPDLHSELNLSSLELGDSALYFCASSVDPRQETQYFGPGTRLLVL.

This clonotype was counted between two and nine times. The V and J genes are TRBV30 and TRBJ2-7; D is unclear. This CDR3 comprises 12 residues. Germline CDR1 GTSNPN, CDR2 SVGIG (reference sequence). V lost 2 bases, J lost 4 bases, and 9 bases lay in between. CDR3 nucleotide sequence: TGTGCCTGGAGTTCCCAGAGATACGAGCAGTACTTC. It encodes CAWSSQRYEQYF.

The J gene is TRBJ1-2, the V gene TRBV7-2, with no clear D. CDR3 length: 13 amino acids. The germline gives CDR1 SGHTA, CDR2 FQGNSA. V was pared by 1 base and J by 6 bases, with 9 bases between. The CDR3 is CASSLDEWDGYTF. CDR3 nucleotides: TGTGCCAGCAGCTTAGACGAGTGGGATGGCTACACCTTC.

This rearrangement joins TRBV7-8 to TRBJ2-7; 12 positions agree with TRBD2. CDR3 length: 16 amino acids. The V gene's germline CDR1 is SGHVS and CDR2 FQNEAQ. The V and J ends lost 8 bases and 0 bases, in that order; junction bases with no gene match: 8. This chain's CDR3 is CASGSSGGGYSYEQYF. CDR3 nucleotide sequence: TGTGCCAGCGGCTCTAGCGGGGGGGGCTACTCCTACGAGCAGTACTTC.

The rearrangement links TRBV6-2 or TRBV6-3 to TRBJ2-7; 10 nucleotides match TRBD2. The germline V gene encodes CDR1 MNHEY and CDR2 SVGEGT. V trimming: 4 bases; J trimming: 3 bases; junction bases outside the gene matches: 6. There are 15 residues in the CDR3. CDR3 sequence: CASSLLAGRIYEQYF. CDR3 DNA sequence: TGTGCCAGCAGTTTACTAGCGGGGCGTATCTACGAGCAGTACTTC.

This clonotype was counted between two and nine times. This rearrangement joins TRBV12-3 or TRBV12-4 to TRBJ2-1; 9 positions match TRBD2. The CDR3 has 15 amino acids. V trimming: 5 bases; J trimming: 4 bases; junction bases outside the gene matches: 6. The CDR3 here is CASSRAGGVYNEQFF. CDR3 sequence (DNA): TGTGCCAGCAGTCGCGCGGGGGGGGTTTACAATGAGCAGTTCTTC.

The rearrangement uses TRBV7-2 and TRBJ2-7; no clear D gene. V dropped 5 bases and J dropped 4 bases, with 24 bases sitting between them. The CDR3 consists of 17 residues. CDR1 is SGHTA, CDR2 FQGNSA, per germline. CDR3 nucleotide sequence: TGTGCCAGCAGCCCCCCCGCGCCACTCGCAGCCTCTTACGAGCAGTACTTC. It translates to CASSPPAPLAASYEQYF.

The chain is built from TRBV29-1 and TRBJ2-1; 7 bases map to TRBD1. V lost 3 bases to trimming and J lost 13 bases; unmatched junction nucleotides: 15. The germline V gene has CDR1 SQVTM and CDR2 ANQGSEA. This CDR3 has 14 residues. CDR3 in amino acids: CSVDSRGIGETQFF. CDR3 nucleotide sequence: TGCAGCGTTGATTCCAGGGGGATTGGTGAGACCCAGTTCTTC.

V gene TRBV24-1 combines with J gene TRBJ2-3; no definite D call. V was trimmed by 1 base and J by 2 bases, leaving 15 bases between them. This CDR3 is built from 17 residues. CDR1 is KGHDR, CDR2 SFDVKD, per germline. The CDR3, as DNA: TGTGCCACCAGTGATTTAGCAGCGTATACTACCACAGATACGCAGTATTTT. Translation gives CATSDLAAYTTTDTQYF.

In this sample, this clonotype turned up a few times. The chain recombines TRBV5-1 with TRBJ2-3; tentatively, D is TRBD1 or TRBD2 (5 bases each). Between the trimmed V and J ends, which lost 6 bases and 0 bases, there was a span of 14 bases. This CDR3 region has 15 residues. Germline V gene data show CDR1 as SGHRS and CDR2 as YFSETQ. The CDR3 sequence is CASTSGRRSTDTQYF. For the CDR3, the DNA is TGCGCCAGCACTTCGGGGCGACGAAGCACAGATACGCAGTATTTT.

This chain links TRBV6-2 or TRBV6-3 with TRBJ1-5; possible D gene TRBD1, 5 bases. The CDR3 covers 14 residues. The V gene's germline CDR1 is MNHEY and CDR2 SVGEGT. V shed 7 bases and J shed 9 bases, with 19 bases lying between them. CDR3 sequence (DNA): TGTGCCAGCAATAACCGGGGGGACCACATGCCCCAGCATTTT. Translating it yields CASNNRGDHMPQHF.

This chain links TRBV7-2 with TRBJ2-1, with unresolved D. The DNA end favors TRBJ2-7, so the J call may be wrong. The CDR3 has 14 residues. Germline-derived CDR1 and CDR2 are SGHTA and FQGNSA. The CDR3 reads CASSLMAQYNEQYF. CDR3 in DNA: TGTGCCAGCAGCCTGATGGCACAGTACAATGAGCAGTACTTC.

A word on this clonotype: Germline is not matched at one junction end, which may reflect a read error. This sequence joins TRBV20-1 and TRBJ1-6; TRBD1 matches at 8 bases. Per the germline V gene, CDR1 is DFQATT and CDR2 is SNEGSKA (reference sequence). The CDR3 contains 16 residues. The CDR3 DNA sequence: TGCAGTGCATTTACAGGGGGTATACTGTATAATCCACCCCTCCACTTT. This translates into CSAFTGGILYNPPLHF.

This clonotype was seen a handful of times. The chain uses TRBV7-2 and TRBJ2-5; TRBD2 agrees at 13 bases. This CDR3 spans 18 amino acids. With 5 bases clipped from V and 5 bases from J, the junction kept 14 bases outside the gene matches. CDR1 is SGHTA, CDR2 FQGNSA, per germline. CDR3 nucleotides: TGTGCCAGCAGCCTAAATCCTGGACTAGCGGGGGATCCTGAGACCCAGTACTTC. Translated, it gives CASSLNPGLAGDPETQYF.

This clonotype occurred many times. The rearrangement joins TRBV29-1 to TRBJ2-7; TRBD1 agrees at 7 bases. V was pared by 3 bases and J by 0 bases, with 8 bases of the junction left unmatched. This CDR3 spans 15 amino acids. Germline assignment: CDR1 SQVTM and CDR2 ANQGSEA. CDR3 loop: CSVDFPWDSSYEQYF. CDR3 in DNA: TGCAGCGTTGATTTCCCCTGGGACAGCTCCTACGAGCAGTACTTC.

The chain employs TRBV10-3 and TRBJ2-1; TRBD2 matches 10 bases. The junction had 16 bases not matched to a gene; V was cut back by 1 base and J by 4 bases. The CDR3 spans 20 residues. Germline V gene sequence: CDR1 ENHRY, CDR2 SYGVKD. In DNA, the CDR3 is TGTGCCATCAGTGAGTGGCGGGCTAGCGGGGGAACGGTACAATACAATGAGCAGTTCTTC. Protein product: CAISEWRASGGTVQYNEQFF.

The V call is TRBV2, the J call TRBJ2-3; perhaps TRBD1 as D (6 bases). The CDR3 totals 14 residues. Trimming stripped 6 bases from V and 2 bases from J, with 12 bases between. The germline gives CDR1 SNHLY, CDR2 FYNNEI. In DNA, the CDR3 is TGTGCCAGCAGGGTCGGGACAACCACAGATACGCAGTATTTT. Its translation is CASRVGTTTDTQYF.

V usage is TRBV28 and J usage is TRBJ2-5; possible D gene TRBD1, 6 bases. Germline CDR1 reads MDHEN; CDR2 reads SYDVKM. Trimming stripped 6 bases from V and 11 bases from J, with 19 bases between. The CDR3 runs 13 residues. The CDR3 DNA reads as TGTGCCAGCAGGTTCCAGCAGGGGATCGGGCAGTACTTC. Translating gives CASRFQQGIGQYF.

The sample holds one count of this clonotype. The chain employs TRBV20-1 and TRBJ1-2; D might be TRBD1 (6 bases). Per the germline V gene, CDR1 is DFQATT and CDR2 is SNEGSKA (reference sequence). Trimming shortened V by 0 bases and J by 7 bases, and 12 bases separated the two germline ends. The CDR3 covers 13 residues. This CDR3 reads CSARDESRGGYTF. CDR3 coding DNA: TGCAGTGCTAGAGATGAGTCCAGGGGTGGCTACACCTTC.

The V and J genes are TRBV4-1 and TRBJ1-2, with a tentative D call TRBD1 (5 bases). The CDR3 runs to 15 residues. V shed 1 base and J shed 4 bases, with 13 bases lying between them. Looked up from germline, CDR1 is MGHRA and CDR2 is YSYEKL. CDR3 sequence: CASSQVGDGGYGYTF. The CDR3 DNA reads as TGCGCCAGCAGCCAAGTAGGGGACGGGGGCTATGGCTACACCTTC.

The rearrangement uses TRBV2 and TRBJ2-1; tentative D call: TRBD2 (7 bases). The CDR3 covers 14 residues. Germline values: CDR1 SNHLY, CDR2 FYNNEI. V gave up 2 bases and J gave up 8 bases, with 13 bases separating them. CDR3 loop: CASSELRGRHEQFF. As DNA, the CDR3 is TGTGCCAGCAGTGAACTGCGGGGGCGCCATGAGCAGTTCTTC.

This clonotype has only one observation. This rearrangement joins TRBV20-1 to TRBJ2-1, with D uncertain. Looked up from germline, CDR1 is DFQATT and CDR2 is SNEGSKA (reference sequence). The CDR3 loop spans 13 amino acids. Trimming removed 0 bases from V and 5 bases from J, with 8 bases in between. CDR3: CSARDRGNNEQFF. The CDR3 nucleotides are TGCAGTGCTAGAGATCGTGGAAACAATGAGCAGTTCTTC.